This paragraph covers one T cell receptor (beta chain) sequence. Its antigen is not identified. This specimen comes from a study of cytomegalovirus exposure and HLA in healthy donors. Notes on the study in general: Later, TCR association rates were found to vary by HLA locus, highest for DRB1 and lowest for HLA-C.

PCR primers comprised 60 Vbeta and 13 Jbeta primers. Data came from immunoSEQ multiplex PCR; TCRdb stores just in-frame clones and leaves some out. In the table there are over 110,000 clones, over 70% of which are singletons. The V end was cut by 7 bases, the J end by 2 bases, with 14 bases between. The CDR3 spans 15 residues. CDR1 MDHEN and CDR2 SYDVKM come from the germline V gene. This receptor was obtained from a man aged 40-55 years in good health and CMV-seronegative. The genes are TRBV28 and TRBJ2-2, with a tentative D call TRBD1 (6 bases). Sequenced sample: PBMCs. CDR3 loop: CASISGTPNTGELFF. In nucleotides, the CDR3 is TGTGCCAGCATATCCGGGACACCTAACACCGGGGAGCTGTTTTTT.